One and the same sample provided the 28 T cell receptor beta chains below, sequenced in a study of T-cell memory formation after mild COVID-19. A single record per CDR3 protein comes from TCRdb applying MiXCR to the 5' RACE reads. The profile shows roughly 120,000 distinct CDR3 sequences, 16% of them singletons. The source material was PBMCs or a T cell subset sorted from them (not recorded which). The receptors shown here come from an adult woman who had mild COVID-19 (a few samples of this study predate the infection). Cell type and time point are not known.

This chain connects TRBV20-1 to TRBJ1-2; no clear D gene. The CDR3 covers 12 residues. Trimming took off 4 bases at V and 8 bases at J, with 14 bases between the two ends. Germline V gene sequence: CDR1 DFQATT, CDR2 SNEGSKA (reference sequence). The CDR3 spells CSAKTPLKGYTF. In nucleotides, the CDR3 is TGCAGTGCTAAGACACCTCTCAAGGGCTACACCTTC.

V usage is TRBV18 and J usage is TRBJ2-1; 12 bases are shared with TRBD2. The V gene end was trimmed by 3 bases and the J gene end by 2 bases; junction bases not matched to a gene: 8. The CDR3 spans 18 residues. Germline assignment: CDR1 KGHSH and CDR2 LQKENI. CDR3 amino acids: CASSPRLAGEQAYNEQFF. The CDR3 DNA sequence: TGTGCCAGCTCACCTCGACTAGCGGGGGAACAGGCCTACAATGAGCAGTTCTTC.

The chain links TRBV10-3 to TRBJ2-7, with D possibly matching TRBD1 (6 bases). The CDR3 totals 13 residues. Germline values: CDR1 ENHRY, CDR2 SYGVKD. V dropped 6 bases and J dropped 2 bases, with 11 bases sitting between them. This chain's CDR3 is CAISRQVTYEQYF. The DNA of the CDR3 is TGTGCCATCAGCCGACAGGTAACCTACGAGCAGTACTTC.

This clonotype was picked up a small number of times. This CDR3 reads CASSGERVGAYNEQFF. CDR3 coding DNA: TGTGCCAGCAGTGGTGAACGTGTGGGGGCCTACAATGAGCAGTTCTTC. The J gene is TRBJ2-1, the V gene TRBV2, with D perhaps being TRBD1 or TRBD2 (5 bases each). CDR3 length: 16 amino acids. Deletions cut 4 bases from V and 2 bases from J, with 15 bases between. Germline CDR1 reads SNHLY; CDR2 reads FYNNEI.

The chain couples TRBV11-3 to TRBJ1-2; weak D call: TRBD1 (6 bases). This CDR3 region has 14 residues. V was pared by 7 bases and J by 2 bases, with 14 bases between. CDR1 SGHNT and CDR2 YENEEA come from the germline V gene. The CDR3 protein is CASTLTGDNYGYTF. DNA for the CDR3: TGTGCCAGCACCCTGACAGGAGACAACTATGGCTACACCTTC.

The chain couples TRBV29-1 to TRBJ2-3, with no clear D. The germline gives CDR1 SQVTM, CDR2 ANQGSEA. Trimming left V 7 bases short and J 3 bases short, with 8 bases between. This CDR3 contains 11 residues. CDR3 in amino acids: CSALRTDTQYF. In DNA form, the CDR3 reads TGCAGCGCCCTCCGAACAGATACGCAGTATTTT.

V usage is TRBV6-4 and J usage is TRBJ2-7; a weak D match, TRBD1 (6 bases). This CDR3 contains 12 residues. The germline V gene has CDR1 MRHNA and CDR2 SNTAGT. V lost 10 bases and J lost 2, with 12 bases in between. This chain's CDR3 is CATPRTAYEQYF. CDR3 bases: TGTGCCACCCCGAGGACAGCCTACGAGCAGTACTTC.

Only a few counts were recorded for this clonotype. V and J are TRBV4-2 and TRBJ2-3; D is undetermined. Germline CDR1 LGHNA, CDR2 YNFKEQ. The V end lost 4 bases, the J end lost 2 bases, and 13 bases lay between the germline ends. The CDR3 runs 15 residues. The CDR3 sequence: CASSPRSLYTDTQYF. The DNA of the CDR3 is TGTGCCAGCAGCCCAAGGAGCCTTTACACAGATACGCAGTATTTT.

This clonotype appeared once. The genes are TRBV15 and TRBJ1-4; possibly TRBD1 for D (6 bases). This CDR3 has 14 residues. Germline-derived CDR1 and CDR2 are LNHNV and YYDKDF (reference sequence). The germline V and J ends were trimmed by 5 bases and 2 bases, with 9 bases remaining between them. CDR3: CATSPGQTNEKLFF. CDR3 DNA sequence: TGTGCCACCAGCCCCGGACAGACTAATGAAAAACTGTTTTTT.

V gene TRBV24-1 combines with J gene TRBJ2-1; a weak D match, TRBD1 (6 bases). This CDR3 has 17 amino acids. V lost 2 bases to trimming and J lost 7 bases, with 20 bases between them. CDR1 is KGHDR, CDR2 SFDVKD, per germline. The CDR3 region is CATSDSRGKGLWNEQFF. As DNA, the CDR3 is TGTGCCACCAGTGATTCCAGGGGAAAGGGTTTATGGAATGAGCAGTTCTTC.

For this clonotype: The junction departs from the called germline gene at one end, perhaps through a read error. This chain links TRBV7-2 with TRBJ2-6; D is perhaps TRBD1 (6 bases). The CDR3 runs 15 residues. Germline assignment: CDR1 SGHTA and CDR2 FQGNSA. This CDR3 reads CAISWTVSGANVLTF. As DNA, the CDR3 is TGTGCCATCAGCTGGACAGTGTCCGGGGCCAACGTCCTGACTTTC.

This clonotype was counted a few times. The chain joins TRBV24-1 to TRBJ2-3; D may match TRBD1 or TRBD2 (5 bases each). There are 14 residues in the CDR3. The V and J ends lost 6 bases and 3 bases respectively, with 12 bases between them. Looked up from germline, CDR1 is KGHDR and CDR2 is SFDVKD. The CDR3 loop is CATSRQGRTDTQYF. The CDR3 DNA follows: TGTGCCACCAGTAGGCAGGGACGGACAGATACGCAGTATTTT.

This chain's CDR3 is CASSFGQINEQYF. DNA of the CDR3: TGTGCCAGCAGCTTTGGGCAGATTAACGAGCAGTACTTC. The chain has TRBV5-5 and TRBJ2-7; no clear D. Trimming took off 2 bases at V and 5 bases at J, with 11 bases between the two ends. CDR1 is SGHKS, CDR2 YYEKEE, per germline (reference sequence). The CDR3 loop spans 13 amino acids.

The rearrangement joins TRBV2 to TRBJ2-1; TRBD1 agrees at 9 bases. The CDR3 loop spans 13 amino acids. The junction had 0 bases not matched to a gene; V was cut back by 4 bases and J by 5 bases. Germline V gene data show CDR1 as SNHLY and CDR2 as FYNNEI. Here the CDR3 DNA reads TGTGCCAGCAGTGGGACAGGGGACAATGAGCAGTTCTTC. The encoded protein is CASSGTGDNEQFF.

This clonotype was observed a few times. V gene TRBV30 combines with J gene TRBJ2-7, with D possibly called TRBD1 or TRBD2 (5 bases each). CDR1 is GTSNPN and CDR2 is SVGIG in the germline V gene (reference sequence). The germline V and J ends were trimmed by 3 bases and 4 bases, with 13 bases remaining between them. This CDR3 comprises 13 residues. CDR3 bases: TGTGCCTGGAGGCCCATGGGGGTGTACGAGCAGTACTTC. Amino acid sequence: CAWRPMGVYEQYF.

Worth noting for this clonotype: Germline and junction disagree at one end, which may indicate a read error. The rearrangement uses TRBV3-1 and TRBJ2-7; D ambiguous. Germline assignment: CDR1 LGHDT and CDR2 YNNKEL (reference sequence). This CDR3 has 13 amino acids. Written as DNA, the CDR3 is TGTGCCAGCAGCCCTCCCGGAGCCTACGAGCGGTACTTC. Its translation: CASSPPGAYERYF.

This sequence joins TRBV28 and TRBJ2-7, with 13 nucleotides matching TRBD2. This CDR3 has 13 amino acids. The V and J ends lost 5 bases and 11 bases, in that order; junction bases with no gene match: 6. Germline values: CDR1 MDHEN, CDR2 SYDVKM. The CDR3 DNA reads TGTGCCAGCAGTCCCGGACTAGCGGGAGTGGAGTACTTC. It translates to CASSPGLAGVEYF. The entire variable domain, with the rest obtained from reference TRBV28 and TRBJ2-7, is as follows: DVKVTQSSRYLVKRTGEKVFLECVQDMDHENMFWYRQDPGLGLRLIYFSYDVKMKEKGDIPEGYSVSREKKERFSLILESASTNQTSMYLCASSPGLAGVEYFGPGTRLTVT.

This clonotype was seen more than once but under ten times. The chain carries TRBV6-2 or TRBV6-3 and TRBJ2-1; 7 bases are shared with TRBD2. The CDR3 totals 15 residues. The germline gives CDR1 MNHEY, CDR2 SVGEGT. The trim removed 7 bases at V and 2 bases at J, leaving 8 bases unmatched. For the CDR3, the DNA is TGTGCCAGCAAGCGGGGAGCGGGCCCCTACAATGAGCAGTTCTTC. This codes for CASKRGAGPYNEQFF.

This clonotype came up once. This chain joins TRBV20-1 and TRBJ2-3, with 10 bases aligning to TRBD2. The CDR3 contains 16 residues. Losses at the gene ends were 3 bases for V and 4 bases for J; bases not matched to a gene: 10. The germline CDR1 and CDR2 sequences are DFQATT and SNEGSKA (reference sequence). The CDR3 nucleotides are TGCAGTGCTAGGCCAGCGGGAGGGGGGGGAGCAGATACGCAGTATTTT. Translated, it gives CSARPAGGGGADTQYF.

In this sample, this clonotype turned up a few times. The V gene is TRBV7-2, the J gene TRBJ2-1, with TRBD2 identical over 11 bases. With V trimmed by 5 bases and J by 9 bases, 15 bases remained unmatched. The germline V gene encodes CDR1 SGHTA and CDR2 FQGNSA. There are 17 residues in the CDR3. CDR3 in amino acids: CASSAGLAGGYQGEQFF. The CDR3, as DNA: TGTGCCAGCAGCGCTGGGCTAGCGGGAGGATATCAGGGTGAGCAGTTCTTC. The full variable domain, completed using reference TRBV7-2 and TRBJ2-1, is GAGVSQSPSNKVTEKGKDVELRCDPISGHTALYWYRQSLGQGLEFLIYFQGNSAPDKSGLPSDRFSAERTGGSVSTLTIQRTQQEDSAVYLCASSAGLAGGYQGEQFFGPGTRLTVL.

The chain joins TRBV12-3 or TRBV12-4 to TRBJ2-3; TRBD2 is a possible D gene (6 bases). CDR3 length equals 15 residues. Trimming took 4 bases from V and 3 from J, leaving 14 bases between them. The CDR3 bases are TGTGCCAGCAGTTCGCTTTCGGGGGTAACAGATACGCAGTATTTT. It encodes CASSSLSGVTDTQYF.

J is TRBJ2-3 and V is TRBV5-6; D perhaps matches TRBD1 (5 bases). CDR1 is SGHDT and CDR2 is YYEEEE in the germline V gene. The ends were cut back, 1 base at V and 3 bases at J, with 12 bases in the middle. The length of the CDR3 is 15 residues. CDR3 in amino acids: CASSLLWAGTDTQYF. CDR3 DNA: TGTGCCAGCAGCTTGTTATGGGCAGGGACAGATACGCAGTATTTT.

This CDR3 reads CASRLSGAPYNEQFF. The CDR3 DNA reads as TGTGCCAGCAGACTTAGCGGGGCACCCTACAATGAGCAGTTCTTC. This sequence joins TRBV12-3 or TRBV12-4 and TRBJ2-1; 8 bases are a match to TRBD2. V lost 6 bases and J lost 2; bases outside the gene matches: 6. The CDR3 loop spans 15 amino acids.

This rearrangement joins TRBV4-3 to TRBJ2-7; D unresolved. The ends were cut back, 0 bases at V and 0 bases at J, with 9 bases in the middle. The CDR3 runs to 15 residues. Germline assignment: CDR1 LGHNA and CDR2 YSLEER. In DNA, the CDR3 is TGCGCCAGCAGCCAAGATACGCCAGCCTCCTACGAGCAGTACTTC. Translating it yields CASSQDTPASYEQYF.

The genes are TRBV12-3 or TRBV12-4 and TRBJ1-2; D uncertain. This CDR3 has 16 residues. V was cut by 5 bases and J by 3 bases, with 19 bases left in between. CDR3 amino acids: CASSPPGPASDYGYTF. DNA of the CDR3: TGTGCCAGCAGTCCGCCGGGTCCTGCCTCGGACTATGGCTACACCTTC.

This clonotype occurred a few times. The chain carries TRBV11-2 and TRBJ2-3; no reliable D call. V lost 5 bases, J lost 3 bases, and 9 bases lay in between. Per the germline V gene, CDR1 is SGHAT and CDR2 is FQNNGV. This CDR3 is built from 13 residues. In DNA, the CDR3 is TGTGCCAGCAGCCTTTTTATTACAGATACGCAGTATTTT. Residues: CASSLFITDTQYF. The full variable domain, its missing parts supplied by reference TRBV11-2 and TRBJ2-3, is EAGVAQSPRYKIIEKRQSVAFWCNPISGHATLYWYQQILGQGPKLLIQFQNNGVVDDSQLPKDRFSAERLKGVDSTLKIQPAKLEDSAVYLCASSLFITDTQYFGPGTRLTVL.

CDR3: CASSPLAGNEAFF. The CDR3 nucleotides are TGTGCCAGCTCACCACTCGCAGGGAATGAAGCTTTCTTT. This chain joins TRBV18 and TRBJ1-1; D may be TRBD1 (5 bases). The V gene lost 1 base and the J gene lost 7 bases, with 10 bases spanning the gap. This CDR3 is built from 13 residues. Germline lookup yields CDR1 KGHSH and CDR2 LQKENI. Full variable domain (remainder filled in from reference TRBV18 and TRBJ1-1): NAGVMQNPRHLVRRRGQEARLRCSPMKGHSHVYWYRQLPEEGLKFMVYLQKENIIDESGMPKERFSAEFPKEGPSILRIQQVVRGDSAAYFCASSPLAGNEAFFGQGTRLTVV.

V gene TRBV7-2 combines with J gene TRBJ1-5; D perhaps matches TRBD1 (6 bases). The V end was cut by 1 base, the J end by 2 bases, with 9 bases between. The CDR3 covers 15 residues. Germline V gene lookup returns CDR1 SGHTA and CDR2 FQGNSA. CDR3 nucleotide sequence: TGTGCCAGCAGCTTAGGGGGGCCGCGCAATCAGCCCCAGCATTTT. Encoded protein: CASSLGGPRNQPQHF.